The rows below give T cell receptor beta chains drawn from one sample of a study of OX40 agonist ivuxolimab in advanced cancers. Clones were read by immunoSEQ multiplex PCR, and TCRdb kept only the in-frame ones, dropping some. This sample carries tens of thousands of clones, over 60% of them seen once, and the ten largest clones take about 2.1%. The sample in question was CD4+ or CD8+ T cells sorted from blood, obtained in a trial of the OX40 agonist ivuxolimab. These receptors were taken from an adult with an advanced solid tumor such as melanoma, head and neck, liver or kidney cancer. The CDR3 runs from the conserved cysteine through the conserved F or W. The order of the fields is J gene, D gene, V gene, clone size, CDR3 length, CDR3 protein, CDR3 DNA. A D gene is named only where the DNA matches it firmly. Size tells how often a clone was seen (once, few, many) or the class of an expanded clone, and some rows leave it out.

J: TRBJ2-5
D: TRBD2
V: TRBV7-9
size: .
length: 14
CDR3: CASSLGGTRKEQYF
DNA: TGTGCCAGCAGCCTAGGGGGGACTAGGAAAGAGCAGTACTTC

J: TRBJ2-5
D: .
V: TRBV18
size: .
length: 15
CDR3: CASSPPTGGWETQYF
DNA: TGTGCCAGCTCACCACCAACGGGGGGCTGGGAGACCCAGTACTTC

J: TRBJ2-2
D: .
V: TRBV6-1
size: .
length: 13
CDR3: CASRPTGTGELFF
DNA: TGTGCCAGCAGGCCCACAGGGACCGGGGAGCTGTTTTTT

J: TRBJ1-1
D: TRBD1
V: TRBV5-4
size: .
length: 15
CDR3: CASTSRGQLNTEAFF
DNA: TGTGCCAGCACCTCCCGGGGACAGCTAAACACTGAAGCTTTCTTT

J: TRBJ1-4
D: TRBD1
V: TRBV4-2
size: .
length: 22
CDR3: CASSQAFRNSGTGGRSGEKLFF
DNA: TGTGCCAGCAGCCAAGCGTTTCGCAACTCCGGGACAGGGGGCCGATCGGGTGAAAAACTGTTTTTT

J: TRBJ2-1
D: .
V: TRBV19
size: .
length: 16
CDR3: CASSRREPSSYNEQFF
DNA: TGTGCCAGTAGTCGCCGGGAGCCAAGCTCCTACAATGAGCAGTTCTTC

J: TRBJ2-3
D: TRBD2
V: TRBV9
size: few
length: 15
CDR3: CASSVSGRSVDTQYF
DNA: TGTGCCAGCAGCGTAAGCGGGAGGTCGGTGGATACGCAGTATTTT

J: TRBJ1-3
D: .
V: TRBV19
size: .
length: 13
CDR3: CASRGFSGNTIYF
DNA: TGTGCCAGTCGGGGGTTCTCTGGAAACACCATATATTTT

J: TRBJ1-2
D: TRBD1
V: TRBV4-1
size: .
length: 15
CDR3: CASSQVITGAYGYTF
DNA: TGCGCCAGCAGCCAAGTAATAACAGGGGCCTATGGCTACACCTTC

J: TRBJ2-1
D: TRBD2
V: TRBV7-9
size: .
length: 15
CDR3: CASRKSGSGYNEQFF
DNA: TGTGCCAGCAGGAAGAGCGGGAGTGGATACAATGAGCAGTTCTTC

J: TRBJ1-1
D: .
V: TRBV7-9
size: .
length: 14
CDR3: CASSFGGLNTEAFF
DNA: TGTGCCAGCAGCTTTGGGGGGTTGAACACTGAAGCTTTCTTT

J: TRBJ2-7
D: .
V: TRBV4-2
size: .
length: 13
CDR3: CASSQDLPYEQYF
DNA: TGTGCCAGCAGCCAAGATCTTCCTTACGAGCAGTACTTC

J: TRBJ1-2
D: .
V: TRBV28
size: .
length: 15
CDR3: CASSLRGTGFYGYTF
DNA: TGTGCCAGCAGTTTAAGAGGGACGGGATTCTATGGCTACACCTTC

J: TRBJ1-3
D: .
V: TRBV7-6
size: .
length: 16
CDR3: CASSLNSPSTGNTIYF
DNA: TGTGCCAGCAGCTTAAACAGCCCTTCGACCGGAAACACCATATATTTT

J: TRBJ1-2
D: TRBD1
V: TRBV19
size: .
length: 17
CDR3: CASSIGRGTVSSYGYTF
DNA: TGTGCCAGTAGTATAGGAAGGGGGACAGTATCGAGCTATGGCTACACCTTC

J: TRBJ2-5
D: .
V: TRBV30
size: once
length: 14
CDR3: CAWSGAGATETQYF
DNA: TGTGCCTGGAGTGGGGCGGGGGCAACAGAGACCCAGTACTTC

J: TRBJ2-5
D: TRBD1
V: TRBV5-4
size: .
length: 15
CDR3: CASSFPTGDGETQYF
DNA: TGTGCCAGCAGCTTCCCGACAGGGGATGGGGAGACCCAGTACTTC

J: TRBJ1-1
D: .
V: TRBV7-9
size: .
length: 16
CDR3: CASSPHRAGKGSEAFF
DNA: TGTGCCAGCAGCCCTCATCGGGCAGGGAAAGGGTCTGAAGCTTTCTTT

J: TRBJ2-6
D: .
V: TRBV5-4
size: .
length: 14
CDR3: CASRLRAGANVLTF
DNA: TGTGCCAGCAGATTGAGGGCTGGGGCCAACGTCCTGACTTTC

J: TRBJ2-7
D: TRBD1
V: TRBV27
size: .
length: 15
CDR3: CASARPGTGLHEQYF
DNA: TGTGCCAGCGCTAGGCCCGGGACAGGGCTCCACGAGCAGTACTTC

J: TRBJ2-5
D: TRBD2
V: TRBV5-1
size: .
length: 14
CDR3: CASSFTSERETQYF
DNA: TGCGCCAGCAGCTTTACTAGCGAACGCGAGACCCAGTACTTC

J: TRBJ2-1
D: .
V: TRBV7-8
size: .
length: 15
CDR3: CASSSLSPGAHEQFF
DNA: TGTGCCAGCAGCTCCCTGTCCCCGGGGGCCCATGAGCAGTTCTTC

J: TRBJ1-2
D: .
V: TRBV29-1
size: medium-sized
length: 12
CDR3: CSVEETNYGYTF
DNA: TGCAGCGTTGAAGAGACTAACTATGGCTACACCTTC

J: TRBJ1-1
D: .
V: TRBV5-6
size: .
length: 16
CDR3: CASRTRRRGGNTEAFF
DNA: TGTGCCAGCAGAACGCGTCGCAGGGGCGGGAACACTGAAGCTTTCTTT

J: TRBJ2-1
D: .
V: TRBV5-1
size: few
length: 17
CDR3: CASSLRGATNSYNEQFF
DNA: TGCGCCAGCAGCTTAAGAGGGGCCACCAACTCCTACAATGAGCAGTTCTTC

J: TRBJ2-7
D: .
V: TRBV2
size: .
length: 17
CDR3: CASSEAIRGVLSYEQYF
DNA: TGTGCCAGCAGTGAAGCGATAAGAGGGGTCCTCTCCTACGAGCAGTACTTC

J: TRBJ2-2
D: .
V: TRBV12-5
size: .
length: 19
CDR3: CASGLVLLRGRTYTGELFF
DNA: TGTGCTAGTGGTTTGGTATTACTAAGGGGGAGGACTTACACCGGGGAGCTGTTTTTT

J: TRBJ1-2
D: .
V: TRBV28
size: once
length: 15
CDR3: CASSFNRAKMDGYTF
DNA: TGTGCCAGCAGTTTCAACAGGGCGAAGATGGATGGCTACACCTTC

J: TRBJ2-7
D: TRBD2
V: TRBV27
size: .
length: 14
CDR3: CASSLAGGGYEQYF
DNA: TGTGCCAGCAGTTTAGCGGGGGGCGGCTACGAGCAGTACTTC

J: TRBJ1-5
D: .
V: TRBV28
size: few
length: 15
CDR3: CASKLSRGSNQPQHF
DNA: TGTGCCAGCAAACTGAGCAGGGGTAGCAATCAGCCCCAGCATTTT

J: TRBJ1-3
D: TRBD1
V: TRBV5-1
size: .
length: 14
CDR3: CASSKDREGNTIYF
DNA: TGCGCCAGCAGCAAGGACAGGGAGGGGAACACCATATATTTT

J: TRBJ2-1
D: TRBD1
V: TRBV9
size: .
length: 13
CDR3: CASSVVGGGEQFF
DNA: TGTGCCAGCAGCGTAGTAGGGGGCGGTGAGCAGTTCTTC

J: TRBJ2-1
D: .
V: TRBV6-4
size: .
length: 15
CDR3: CASSSSGEPYNEQFF
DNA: TGTGCCAGCAGCAGTTCGGGGGAGCCCTACAATGAGCAGTTCTTC

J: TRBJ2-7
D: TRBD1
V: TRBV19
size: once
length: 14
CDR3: CASRDTGESYEQYF
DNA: TGTGCCAGTAGAGATACAGGGGAGTCCTACGAGCAGTACTTC

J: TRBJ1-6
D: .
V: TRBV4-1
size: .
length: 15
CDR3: CASSGASSYNSPLHF
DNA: TGCGCCAGCAGCGGGGCCTCCTCATATAATTCACCCCTCCACTTT

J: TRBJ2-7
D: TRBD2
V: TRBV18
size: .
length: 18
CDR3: CASSRRLAGINSQDEQYF
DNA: TGTGCCAGCTCTCGCCGACTAGCGGGTATCAATTCACAGGACGAGCAGTACTTC

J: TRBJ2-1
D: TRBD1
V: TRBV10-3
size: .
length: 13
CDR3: CAISSRQGNEQFF
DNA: TGTGCCATCAGTTCCCGACAGGGGAATGAGCAGTTCTTC

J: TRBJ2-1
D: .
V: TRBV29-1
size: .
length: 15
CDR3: CSVEQDLRVYNEQFF
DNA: TGCAGCGTGGAACAGGACCTAAGAGTTTACAATGAGCAGTTCTTC

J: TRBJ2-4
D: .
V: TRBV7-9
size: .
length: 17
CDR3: CASSLRGLGVAKNIQYF
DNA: TGTGCCAGCAGCTTACGCGGACTTGGGGTAGCCAAAAACATTCAGTACTTC

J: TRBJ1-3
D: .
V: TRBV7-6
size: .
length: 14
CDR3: CASSLGGSGNTIYF
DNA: TGTGCCAGCAGCTTAGGGGGCTCTGGAAACACCATATATTTT

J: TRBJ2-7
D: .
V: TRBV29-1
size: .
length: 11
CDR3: CSGHSSYEQYF
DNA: TGCAGCGGCCATAGCTCCTACGAGCAGTACTTC

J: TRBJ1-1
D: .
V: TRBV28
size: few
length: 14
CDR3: CASSLSGRLYEAFF
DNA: TGTGCCAGCAGCCTATCCGGGAGGTTGTATGAAGCTTTCTTT

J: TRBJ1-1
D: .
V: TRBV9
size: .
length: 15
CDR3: CASSPPGTLNTEAFF
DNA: TGTGCCAGCAGCCCCCCCGGGACCTTGAACACTGAAGCTTTCTTT

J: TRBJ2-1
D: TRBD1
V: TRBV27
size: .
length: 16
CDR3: CASSLSPWGQGGEQFF
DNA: TGTGCCAGCAGTTTATCCCCCTGGGGACAGGGGGGTGAGCAGTTCTTC

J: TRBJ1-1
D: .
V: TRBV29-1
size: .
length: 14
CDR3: CSVDLIKVNTEAFF
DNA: TGCAGCGTTGATCTAATTAAGGTTAACACTGAAGCTTTCTTT

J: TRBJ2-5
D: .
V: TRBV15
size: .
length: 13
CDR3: CATSIGPEGTQYF
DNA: TGTGCCACCAGCATCGGGCCCGAGGGGACCCAGTACTTC

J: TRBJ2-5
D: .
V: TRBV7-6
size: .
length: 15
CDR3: CASSFGAHPQETQYF
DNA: TGTGCCAGCAGCTTCGGGGCCCATCCCCAGGAGACCCAGTACTTC

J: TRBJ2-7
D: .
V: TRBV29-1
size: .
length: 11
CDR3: CSVGGAYEQYF
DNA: TGCAGCGTTGGGGGGGCCTACGAGCAGTACTTC

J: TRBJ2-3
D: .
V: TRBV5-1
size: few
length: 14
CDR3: CASSIGPGGDTQYF
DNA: TGCGCCAGCAGCATCGGTCCCGGTGGAGATACGCAGTATTTT

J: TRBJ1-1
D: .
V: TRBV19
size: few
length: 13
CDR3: CATKDRRYTEAFF
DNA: TGTGCCACCAAAGACAGACGTTACACTGAAGCTTTCTTT

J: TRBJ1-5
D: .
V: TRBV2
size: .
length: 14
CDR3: CASSRDGGNQPQHF
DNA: TGTGCCAGCAGTAGGGACGGGGGAAATCAGCCCCAGCATTTT

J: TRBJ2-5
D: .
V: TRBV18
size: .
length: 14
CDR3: CASSPGQYQETQYF
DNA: TGTGCCAGCTCACCCGGACAGTATCAAGAGACCCAGTACTTC

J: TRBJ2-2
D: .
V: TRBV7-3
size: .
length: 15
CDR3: CASSLTSGYPGELFF
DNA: TGTGCCAGCAGCTTAACCAGCGGGTACCCCGGGGAGCTGTTTTTT

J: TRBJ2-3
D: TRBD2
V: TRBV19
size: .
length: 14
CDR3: CASLATSGRDTQYF
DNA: TGTGCCAGCTTAGCGACTAGCGGGAGAGATACGCAGTATTTT

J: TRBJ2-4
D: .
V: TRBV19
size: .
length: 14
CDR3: CASSIDNRENIQYF
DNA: TGTGCCAGTAGTATAGACAACAGAGAAAACATTCAGTACTTC

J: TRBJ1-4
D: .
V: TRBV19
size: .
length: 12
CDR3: CASRGGNEKLFF
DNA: TGTGCCAGTAGGGGGGGCAATGAAAAACTGTTTTTT

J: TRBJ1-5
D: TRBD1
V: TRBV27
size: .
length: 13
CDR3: CASSVQGDQPQHF
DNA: TGTGCCAGCAGTGTCCAGGGGGATCAGCCCCAGCATTTT

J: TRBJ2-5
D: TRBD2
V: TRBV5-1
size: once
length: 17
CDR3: CASSLSVSGGAEETQYF
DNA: TGCGCCAGCAGCTTGAGTGTTAGCGGGGGGGCAGAGGAGACCCAGTACTTC

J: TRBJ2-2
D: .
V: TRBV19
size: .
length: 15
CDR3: CASRSNPQNTGELFF
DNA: TGTGCCAGTAGGTCCAACCCACAAAACACCGGGGAGCTGTTTTTT